This TCR beta chain derives from a study of metastatic and nonmetastatic thyroid tumors. There were no patients who had received any treatment before thyroid surgery. CDR1 and CDR2 from the germline V gene are SGHVS and FNYEAQ. J gave up 9 bases and V 1 base, and 3 bases lay outside the gene matches. The CDR3 contains 12 residues. TCRdb reassembled clones from the PCR reads with MiXCR. The sample yields some 35,000 clones, 35% seen once. This receptor was obtained from a female donor with papillary thyroid cancer or a benign thyroid nodule (not recorded which). Some clones in this sample may be carry-over from other donors' samples. The sample consisted of tumor tissue. This chain uses TRBV7-6 with TRBJ2-7; 7 bases align to TRBD1. The CDR3 nucleotides read TGTGCCAGCAGCTTAGAGGGACAGTTGCAGTACTTC. Its translation: CASSLEGQLQYF.